One sample yielded the 3 T cell receptor beta chains listed below, sequenced in a study of T cells in Graves' hyperthyroidism and ophthalmopathy. Researchers amplified the TCR beta CDR3 regions from RNA transcripts. Primed by the HTBI set, a first-round RT-PCR was run on the TCR CDR3. TCRdb independently ran MiXCR on the multiplex PCR reads; one entry per CDR3 protein. The data hold roughly 630,000 distinct CDR3 sequences, with more than 15% observed a single time. Sequences were obtained from blood. The receptors derive from a woman aged 30 to 39 with Graves' hyperthyroidism.

The sample holds many counts of this clonotype. V gene TRBV7-2 combines with J gene TRBJ1-2; 8 nucleotides agree with TRBD1. J was trimmed by 8 bases and V by 6 bases; bases with no gene match: 11. Germline values: CDR1 SGHTA, CDR2 FQGNSA. CDR3 length equals 14 residues. In nucleotides, the CDR3 is TGTGCCAGCAGGGCACCAGACAGGGGTCTAGGCTACACCTTC. This encodes CASRAPDRGLGYTF.

There are a few counts of this clonotype. CDR3 sequence (DNA): TGTGCCAGTAGTACCCGCGGCAGGGCTTTCTACAATGAGCAGTTCTTC. This codes for CASSTRGRAFYNEQFF. The chain combines TRBV19 with TRBJ2-1, with D possibly being TRBD1 (5 bases). The germline CDR1 and CDR2 sequences are LNHDA and SQIVND (reference sequence). This CDR3 contains 16 residues. Trimming cost V 4 bases and J 3 bases, with 16 bases left between them.

This clonotype showed up many times. The chain combines TRBV28 with TRBJ1-1, with 8 positions matching TRBD1. The trim removed 7 bases at V and 4 bases at J, leaving 2 bases unmatched. CDR3 size: 12 residues. Looked up from germline, CDR1 is MDHEN and CDR2 is SYDVKM. The CDR3 sequence is CASTQGATEAFF. CDR3 nucleotide sequence: TGTGCCAGCACCCAGGGGGCCACTGAAGCTTTCTTT.